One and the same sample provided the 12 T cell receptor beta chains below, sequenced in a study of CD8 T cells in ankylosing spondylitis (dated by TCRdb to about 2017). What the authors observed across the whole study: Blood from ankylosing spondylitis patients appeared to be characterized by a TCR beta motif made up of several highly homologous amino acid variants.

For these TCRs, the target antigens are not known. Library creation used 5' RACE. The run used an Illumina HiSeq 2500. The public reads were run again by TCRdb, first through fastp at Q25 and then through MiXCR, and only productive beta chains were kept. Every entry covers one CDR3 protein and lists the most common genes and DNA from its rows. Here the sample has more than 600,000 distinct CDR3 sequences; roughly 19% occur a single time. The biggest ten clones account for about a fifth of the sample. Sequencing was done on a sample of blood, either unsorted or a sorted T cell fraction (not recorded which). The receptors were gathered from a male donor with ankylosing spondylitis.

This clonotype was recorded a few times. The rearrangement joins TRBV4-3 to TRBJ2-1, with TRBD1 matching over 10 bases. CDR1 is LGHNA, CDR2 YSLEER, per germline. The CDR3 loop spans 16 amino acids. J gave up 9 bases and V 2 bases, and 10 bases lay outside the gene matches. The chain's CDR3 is CASSQQGQTGGGEQFF. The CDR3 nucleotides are TGCGCCAGCAGCCAACAAGGCCAGACAGGGGGCGGTGAGCAGTTCTTC.

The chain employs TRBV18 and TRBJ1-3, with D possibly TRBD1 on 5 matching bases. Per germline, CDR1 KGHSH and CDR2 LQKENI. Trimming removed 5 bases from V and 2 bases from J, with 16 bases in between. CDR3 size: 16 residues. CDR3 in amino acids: CASSRDPPTAGNTIYF. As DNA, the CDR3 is TGTGCCAGCTCAAGGGACCCCCCAACGGCTGGAAACACCATATATTTT.

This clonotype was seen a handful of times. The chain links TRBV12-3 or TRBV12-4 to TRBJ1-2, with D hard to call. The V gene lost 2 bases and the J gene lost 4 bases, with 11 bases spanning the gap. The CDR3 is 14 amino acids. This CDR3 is CASSLPRGGYGYTF. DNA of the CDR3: TGTGCCAGCAGTTTACCCCGGGGTGGCTATGGCTACACCTTC.

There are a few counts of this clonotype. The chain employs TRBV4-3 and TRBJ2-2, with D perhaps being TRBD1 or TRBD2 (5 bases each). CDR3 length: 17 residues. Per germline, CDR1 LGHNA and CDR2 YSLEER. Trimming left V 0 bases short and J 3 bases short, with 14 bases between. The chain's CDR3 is CASSQDKGPGHTGELFF. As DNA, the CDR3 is TGCGCCAGCAGCCAAGATAAGGGACCGGGCCACACCGGGGAGCTGTTTTTT.

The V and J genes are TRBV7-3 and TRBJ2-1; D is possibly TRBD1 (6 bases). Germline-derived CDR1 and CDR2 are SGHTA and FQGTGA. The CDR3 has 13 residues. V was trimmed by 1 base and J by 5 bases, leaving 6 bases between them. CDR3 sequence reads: CASSLNRDNEQFF. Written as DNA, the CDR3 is TGTGCCAGCAGCTTAAACAGGGACAATGAGCAGTTCTTC.

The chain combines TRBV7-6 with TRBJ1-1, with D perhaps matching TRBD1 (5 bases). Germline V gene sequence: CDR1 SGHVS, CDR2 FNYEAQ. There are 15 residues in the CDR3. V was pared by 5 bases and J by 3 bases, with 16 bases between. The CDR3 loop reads CASSNVFDSHTEAFF. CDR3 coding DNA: TGTGCCAGCAGCAACGTCTTTGACAGTCACACTGAAGCTTTCTTT.

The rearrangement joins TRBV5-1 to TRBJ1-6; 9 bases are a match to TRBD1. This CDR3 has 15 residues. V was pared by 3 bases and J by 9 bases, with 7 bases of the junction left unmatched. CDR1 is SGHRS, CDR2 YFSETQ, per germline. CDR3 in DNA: TGCGCCAGCAGCTCGACGGGACAGGGAGGTTCACCCCTCCACTTT. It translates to CASSSTGQGGSPLHF.

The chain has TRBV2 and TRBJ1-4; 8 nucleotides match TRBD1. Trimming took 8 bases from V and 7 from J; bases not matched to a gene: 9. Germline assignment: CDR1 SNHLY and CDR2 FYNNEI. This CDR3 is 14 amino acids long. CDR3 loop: CASGRTGYSEKLFF. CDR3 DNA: TGTGCCAGCGGACGGACAGGGTATAGTGAAAAACTGTTTTTT.

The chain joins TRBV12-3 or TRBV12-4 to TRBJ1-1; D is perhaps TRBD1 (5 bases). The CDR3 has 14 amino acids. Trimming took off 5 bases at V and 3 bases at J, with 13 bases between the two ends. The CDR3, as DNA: TGTGCCAGCAGTCCAGGGCCCCTGTACACTGAAGCTTTCTTT. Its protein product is CASSPGPLYTEAFF.

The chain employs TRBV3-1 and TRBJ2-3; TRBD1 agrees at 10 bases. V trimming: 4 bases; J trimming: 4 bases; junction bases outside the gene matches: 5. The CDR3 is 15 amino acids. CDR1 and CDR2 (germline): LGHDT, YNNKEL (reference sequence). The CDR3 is CASSPRDRGADTQYF. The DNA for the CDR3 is TGTGCCAGCAGCCCCCGGGACAGGGGCGCAGATACGCAGTATTTT.

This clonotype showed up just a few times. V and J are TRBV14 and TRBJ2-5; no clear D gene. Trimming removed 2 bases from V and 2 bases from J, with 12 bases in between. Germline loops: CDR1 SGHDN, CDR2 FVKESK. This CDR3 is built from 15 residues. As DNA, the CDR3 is TGTGCCAGCAGCCAATATCGACACTCACAAGAGACCCAGTACTTC. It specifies CASSQYRHSQETQYF.

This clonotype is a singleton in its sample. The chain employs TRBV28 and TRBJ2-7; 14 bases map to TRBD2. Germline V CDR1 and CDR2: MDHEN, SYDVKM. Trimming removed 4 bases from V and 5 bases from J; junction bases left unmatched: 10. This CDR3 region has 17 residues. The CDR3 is CASSSLPGTSGGNEQYF. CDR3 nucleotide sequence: TGTGCCAGCAGTTCCCTCCCCGGGACTAGCGGGGGAAACGAGCAGTACTTC. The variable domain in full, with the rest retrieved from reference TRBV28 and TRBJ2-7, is DVKVTQSSRYLVKRTGEKVFLECVQDMDHENMFWYRQDPGLGLRLIYFSYDVKMKEKGDIPEGYSVSREKKERFSLILESASTNQTSMYLCASSSLPGTSGGNEQYFGPGTRLTVT.